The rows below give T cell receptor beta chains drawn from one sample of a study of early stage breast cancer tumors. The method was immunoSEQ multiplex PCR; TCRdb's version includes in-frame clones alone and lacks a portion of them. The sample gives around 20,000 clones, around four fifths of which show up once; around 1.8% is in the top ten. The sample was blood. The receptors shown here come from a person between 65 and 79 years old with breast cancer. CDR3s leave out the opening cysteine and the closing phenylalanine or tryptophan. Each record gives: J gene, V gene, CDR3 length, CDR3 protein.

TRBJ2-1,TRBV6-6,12,ASSRAPDRGKQF
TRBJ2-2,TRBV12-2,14,ASRGGQGPNTGELF
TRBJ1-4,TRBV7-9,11,ASSLGQREKLF
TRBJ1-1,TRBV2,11,ASRGQMNTEAF
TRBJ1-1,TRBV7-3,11,ASSLDRNTEAF
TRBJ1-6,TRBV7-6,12,ASSLTARDSPLH
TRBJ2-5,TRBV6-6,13,ASSYRGGALETQY
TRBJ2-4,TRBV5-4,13,ASSSDRDRGHIQY
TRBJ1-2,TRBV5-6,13,ASSFPGQGNYGYT
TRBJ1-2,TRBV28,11,ASTPGQQYGYT
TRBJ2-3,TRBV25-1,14,ASSDLAGGGTDTQY
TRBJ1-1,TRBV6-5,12,ASSYSQRNTEAF
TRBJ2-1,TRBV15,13,ATSRDFAGGNEQF
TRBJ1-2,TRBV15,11,ATSRDVQDGYT
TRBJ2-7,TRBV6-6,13,ASSARDRGKYEQY
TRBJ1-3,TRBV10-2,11,ASMTGAGNTIY
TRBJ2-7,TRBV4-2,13,ASSQAGTSGYEQY
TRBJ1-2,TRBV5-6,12,ASSLRRDRGGYT
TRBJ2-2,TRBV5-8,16,ASSLPPGQRPNTGELF
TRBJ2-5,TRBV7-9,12,ASSLAPGGETQY
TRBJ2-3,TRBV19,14,ASRKLAGAVADTQY
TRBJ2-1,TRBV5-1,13,ASSPTRTGLGEQF
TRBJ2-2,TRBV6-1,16,ASSATSGGAANTGELF
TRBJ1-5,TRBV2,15,ASRRGRRQFNDQPQH
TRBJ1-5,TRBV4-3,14,ASSQDRRQGYQPQH
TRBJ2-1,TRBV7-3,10,ASSPDGQVKF
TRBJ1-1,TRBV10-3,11,AISEQGQGEAF
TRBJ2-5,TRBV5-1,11,ASSLALEETQY
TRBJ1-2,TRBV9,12,ASSVAAQGDGYT
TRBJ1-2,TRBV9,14,ASSPRKGDPDYGYT
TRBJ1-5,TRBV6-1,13,ASTLGLQGNQPQH
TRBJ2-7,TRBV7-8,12,ASSTTTGWSEQY
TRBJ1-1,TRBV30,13,AWAAGTGRTTEAF
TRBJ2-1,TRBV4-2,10,ASSQDRLEQF
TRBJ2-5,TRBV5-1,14,ASSPSRGANQETQY
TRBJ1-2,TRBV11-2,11,ASSFGTAYGYT
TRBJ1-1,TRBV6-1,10,ASRDRAGRAF
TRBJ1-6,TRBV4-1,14,ASSQDRAGANSPLH
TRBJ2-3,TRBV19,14,ASSTPGLALADTQY
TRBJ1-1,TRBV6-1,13,ASSFRGSLNTEAF
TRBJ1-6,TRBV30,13,AWKEGSSYNSPLH
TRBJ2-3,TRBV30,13,AWSVWGGPTDTQY
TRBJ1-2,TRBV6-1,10,ASSEKGVGYT
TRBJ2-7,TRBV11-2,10,ASSYSPSGQY
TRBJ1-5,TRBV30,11,AWSLQGDQPQH
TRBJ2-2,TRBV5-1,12,ASSNGGTVGELF
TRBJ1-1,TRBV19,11,ASSLTGNTEAF
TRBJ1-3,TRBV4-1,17,ASSQDPRDRLSPGNTIY
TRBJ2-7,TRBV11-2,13,ASSLGIGQGNEQY
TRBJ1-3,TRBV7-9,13,ASSYPTGTLNTIY
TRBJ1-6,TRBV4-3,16,ASSQDPLGSSYNSPLH
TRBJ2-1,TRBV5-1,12,ASSLRRGDNEQF
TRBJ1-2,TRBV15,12,ATSRGGGGYGYT
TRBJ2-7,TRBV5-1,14,ASSLSSSGGAYEQY